This TCR beta chain was recorded in a study of T cells in localized non-small cell lung cancer. Clones were sequenced by immunoSEQ multiplex PCR, and TCRdb holds only the in-frame ones, with some missing. The repertoire has roughly 38,000 clones, 86% of them found once; the top ten carry around 5.6%. This CDR3 contains 14 residues. CDR1 is SGHTA, CDR2 FQGNSA, per germline. With 3 bases removed from V and 5 bases from J, the gap between germline ends came to 12 bases. As regards this clone: Its antigen is not known.

Overall study results and limits: Adjacent lung exhibited a median of about 50 among the 100 most abundant tumor clones. A denser population of T cells in blood accompanied longer overall survival. Compared with tumor, uninvolved adjacent lung displayed greater T cell clonality, ranking highest overall. Owing to sequencing of a solitary tumor region, heterogeneity cannot be discounted.

The sequencing here drew on peripheral blood mononuclear cells, taken before any cancer treatment. This chain links TRBV7-2 with TRBJ2-3; either TRBD1 or TRBD2 may fit D (5 bases each). This receptor was identified in a male donor older than 55 with stage II lung adenocarcinoma. The chain's CDR3 is CASSFEGRGDTQYF. CDR3 nucleotides: TGTGCCAGCAGCTTTGAGGGGAGAGGAGATACGCAGTATTTT.